This TCR beta chain stems from a study of blood T cells in healthy people across ages. Study outcomes and limitations: Researchers deemed the diversity estimates from one million T cells underestimates. Measured against age, TCR beta diversity per million T cells decreased in a roughly linear manner.

This CDR3 is 13 amino acids long. The V gene lost 6 bases and the J gene lost 6 bases, with 12 bases spanning the gap. No fewer than 6.5 million PBMCs went into each sample. Per individual sample, total RNA of at least 5.5 micrograms was extracted. Then a second PCR, running roughly 7 to 11 cycles, was carried out with a sample-barcoded 5' primer and a J-beta primer mix. From the 5' RACE reads, TCRdb called clonotypes with MiXCR, one entry per CDR3 protein. The table records roughly 1.9 million distinct CDR3 sequences, about two fifths of them present only once. In regard to this clonotype: Its target is unknown.

Source material: blood. The chain couples TRBV12-3 or TRBV12-4 to TRBJ1-5; D is undetermined. The clonotype was recovered from a human donor in good health. CDR3 sequence: CASRYRIAQPQHF. CDR3 nucleotides: TGTGCCAGCAGATATCGAATTGCTCAGCCCCAGCATTTT.